This TCR beta chain was sequenced during a study of blood T cell repertoires in COVID-19. Germline CDR1 is SGHRS and CDR2 is YFSETQ. V lost 4 bases and J lost 4, with 11 bases in between. CDR3 length: 14 amino acids. The repertoire was sequenced with immunoSEQ multiplex PCR; TCRdb's copy has only in-frame clones and lacks some. The table shows 250,000 to 300,000 clones, with approximately 85% occurring only once. The sequence was obtained from a man aged 50 to 60 with active or convalescent COVID-19. The gene calls are TRBV5-1 and TRBJ2-2; D is possibly TRBD1 (5 bases). Sequenced material: peripheral blood. The CDR3, as DNA: TGCGCCAGCAGCCAGGGCACGGTCACCGGGGAGCTGTTTTTT. Protein sequence: CASSQGTVTGELFF.